This T cell receptor beta chain derives from a study of T cells in Graves' hyperthyroidism and ophthalmopathy. Study-wide context: Upon initial diagnosis and before any treatment, peripheral blood was collected. Regarding the study as a whole: In the analysis, a 13 V-J model separated ophthalmopathy from stable hyperthyroidism. Most thyroid clonotypes expanded above 0.001 appeared in blood too.

This clonotype was recorded many times. The target antigen is unknown. Between the trimmed V and J ends, which lost 6 bases and 3 bases, there was a span of 17 bases. In germline, CDR1 is MNHEY, CDR2 SMNVEV (reference sequence). The CDR3 consists of 15 residues. It was RNA transcripts that yielded the amplified TCR beta CDR3 regions. During a first-round RT-PCR of the TCR CDR3, the HTBI primer set was used. Each CDR3 protein is one row after TCRdb ran MiXCR on the multiplex PCR reads. Here the sample spans about 360,000 distinct CDR3 sequences, approximately 13% being singletons. The authors obtained PBMCs from roughly 10 ml of fresh peripheral blood.

The chain combines TRBV27 with TRBJ1-1, with D tentatively TRBD1 (6 bases). The sample comprised blood. The TCR comes from a man younger than 45 with Graves' hyperthyroidism that later progressed to Graves' ophthalmopathy. For the CDR3, the DNA is TGTGCCAGCAGCCTCGGGAGGGGGGGGTACACTGAAGCTTTCTTT. Its protein product is CASSLGRGGYTEAFF.